Included here is one TCR beta chain sequence, with context. This clonotype came up many times. The target of this receptor is not known. No much larger clone is present one base from it, and per-base qualities are unavailable. This record comes from a study of regulatory T cells in long-lasting Graves disease (dated by TCRdb to the early 2020s). As for the study more broadly: Patients with newly diagnosed Graves' disease had been on antithyroid drugs for under 3 months. Patients with persistent Graves' disease were compared with patients with newly diagnosed Graves' disease using TCR sequencing and RNA sequencing of peripheral blood. A total of around 35 samples underwent TCR sequencing: about 13 from persistent and around 20 from newly diagnosed Graves' disease patients. The study was registered as a clinical trial and conducted in China. Overall study results and their limits: A larger number of public clonotypes was shared among persistent patients (about 2,700) than among newly diagnosed patients (about 990). TRBV28, TRBJ1-2 and TRBJ2-5 were preferentially used in persistent disease, while TRBV20-1 and TRBJ2-1 were favored in newly diagnosed disease. Only the TCR beta chain was sequenced and analyzed. Compared with newly diagnosed patients, persistent Graves' disease patients had lower TCR Shannon entropy and fewer highly expanded clones, which suggests clonal expansion. The study examined only peripheral blood because the primary lesion, thyroid tissue, could not be accessed. The authors noted that the small sample size was a limitation that may lower accuracy.

CDR1 and CDR2 are read off the germline V gene as SNHLY and FYNNEI. V and J are truncated by 5 bases and 4 bases respectively, leaving an intervening sequence of 8 bases. Spanning cysteine to phenylalanine, the CDR3 consists of 13 amino acids. The entry retains the CDR3 DNA only, 39 bases that are in frame from base 1. According to the study, the label for this sample's time point signals: newly diagnosed GD, antithyroid drugs for less than 3 months. For both TCR sequencing and RNA sequencing, RNA was extracted from PBMCs in TRIzol. The diagnosis of Graves' disease followed American Thyroid Association guidelines. Recruitment of patients was carried out at an endocrinology department in Xi'an, China. Each patient gave roughly 8.4 milliliters of peripheral blood, collected in an EDTA anticoagulant tube. Ficoll Paque Plus density gradient separation was used to isolate PBMCs, and no further T cell sorting was done. An Agilent 2100 Bioanalyzer and agarose gel were used to assess RNA quality, and a NanoDrop 2000 was used to measure RNA concentration.

The protocol used for the library was multiplex PCR. Sequencing used an Illumina HiSeq 4000. To build TCR beta libraries, CDR3 regions were amplified by Arm-PCR using iRepertoire HTBI primers. PCR products were gel purified before sequencing. In the original analysis: Gene usage analysis of CDR3 amino acid clonotypes relied on the 60 to 65 TRBV and 13 to 15 TRBJ segments identified across samples. Filtered high-quality paired reads were merged into contigs using COPE and FqMerger. Contigs were aligned with BLAST to IMGT TRBV, TRBD and TRBJ reference genes, and CDR3 was defined per IMGT. Highly expanded clones were defined as clonotypes with a frequency above 0.1%. Shannon entropy served as the measure of repertoire diversity, while the Gini coefficient captured V-J evenness. A clonotype was considered public if more than one individual shared it. TCRdb's own reprocessing of the public reads used fastp at Q25 and MiXCR and kept productive beta chains. Entries that share a CDR3 protein sequence are merged under the most common genes and DNA. The V and J calls, along with clone size, are taken from TCRdb and not from the paper's own processing. Counted in this sample were about 430,000 distinct CDR3 sequences; 15% of them appeared once. The ten largest clonotypes hold approximately 7.8% of the sample.

The same specimen was also included in a second study, on T cells in Graves' hyperthyroidism and ophthalmopathy. The second study, in turn, reports: Graves' hyperthyroidism was defined as stable when no progression to ophthalmopathy occurred over 18 months of follow-up. The hyperthyroidism patients were between 18 and 65 years old and newly diagnosed, with a disease duration of less than 2 months. Patients with uncontrolled infections, other autoimmune diseases, pregnancy or lactation were excluded. Diagnoses were based on clinical symptoms, serum thyroxine and TRAb, thyroid ultrasound and orbital computed tomography. The first round of RT-PCR for the TCR CDR3 was performed with the HTBI primer set and the Qiagen OneStep RT-PCR kit. Most expanded thyroid clonotypes (frequency above 0.001) were also detected in blood, a finding suggesting that blood repertoires may reflect thyroid immune responses. A model built on a 13 V-J signature distinguished ophthalmopathy from stable hyperthyroidism, reaching about 89% sensitivity and about 81% specificity in cross-validation and 80%/75% in testing. In validation, progression to ophthalmopathy was predicted by the model with nearly 71% sensitivity and 72% to 85% specificity, a median of approximately 6.5 months before onset. A discovery cohort of around 98 patients, approximately 45 with Graves' ophthalmopathy and fewer than 65 with stable Graves' hyperthyroidism, was used to find distinguishing TCR V-J signatures. Whether ophthalmopathy could be predicted prospectively was tested in an independent validation cohort made up of approximately 19 hyperthyroidism patients plus 17 patients who later progressed to ophthalmopathy. The roughly 94 discovery patients were randomly split 7:3 into training and test sets. The study also compared thyroid tissue and blood T-cell repertoires from a handful of Graves' hyperthyroidism patients. After sampling, hyperthyroidism patients received methimazole starting at 30 mg daily, and ophthalmopathy patients received high-dose intravenous methylprednisolone. A second multiplex PCR round built the libraries, followed by size selection and purification. Libraries were sequenced paired-end with 100 bp reads on an Illumina HiSeq2000. SOAPnuke was used to process the raw data, with reads discarded if the reads contained adapters or uncalled bases, had a mean Phred below 15, or lacked an exact constant-primer or identifier match. COPE v1.2.5 was used to merge high-quality paired reads, and clonotypes were defined as unique nucleotide sequences. MiTCR v1.1 was used to align the clonotypes against IMGT TRBV, TRBD and TRBJ reference segments. Only V-J combinations with frequency above 0.0001, covering about 99% of repertoires, were analysed. A TCS score was defined as the ratio between F50 (clonal expansion) and ExV (chaos), using BLOSUM62-based TCRdist between CDR3 peptides within each V-J. Welch's t-statistics and random forest reduced fewer than 600 V-J features to roughly 13, which were used in a naive Bayes classifier (R e1071). No statistical method was used to fix the sample size in advance, and group allocation was not hidden from the investigators. TCR Vbeta CDR3 sequencing of 135 peripheral blood samples (over 40 ophthalmopathy, 70 to 85 hyperthyroidism and approximately 17 progressor patients) is reported in the paper.

The starting material was peripheral blood mononuclear cells (PBMCs), obtained at new diagnosis, from a patient treated with antithyroid drugs. The sequence was collected from a woman in her thirties or forties with Graves disease. Donor details come from another sample of the same person, matched by shared clones. The rearrangement joined TRBV2 to TRBJ2-2, with no D gene named confidently. The base sequence is TGTGCCAGCAGTCCAGACCTCACCGGGGAGCTGTTTTTT. This yields the protein CASSPDLTGELFF.